This entry features one T cell receptor beta chain sequence. Treatment given: approximately 18 received Ad26.COV2.S at low or high dose, single or two shots; 5 received placebo; per-sample allocation not given. Collection of the samples took place on day 63 after the first injection of vaccine or placebo. CDR3 length: 12 amino acids. V lost 4 bases, J lost 3 bases, and 8 bases lay in between. Per germline, CDR1 SGHDT and CDR2 YYEEEE. Produced via immunoSEQ multiplex PCR; TCRdb's table is partial and in-frame only. The data show just under 250,000 clones, with roughly 90% seen just once and about 11% held by the top ten. This sample is part of a study of Ad26.COV2.S vaccination and SARS-CoV-2 variants.

Here the sequenced sample was peripheral blood, taken in a trial of Ad26.COV2.S vaccine versus placebo. The rearrangement uses TRBV5-6 and TRBJ2-7; no clear D gene. The origin of this receptor is a person aged 18 to 65 who received the Ad26.COV2.S COVID-19 vaccine or a placebo. CDR3 sequence reads: CASSHNNYEQYF. CDR3 DNA: TGTGCCAGCAGCCACAACAACTACGAGCAGTACTTC.